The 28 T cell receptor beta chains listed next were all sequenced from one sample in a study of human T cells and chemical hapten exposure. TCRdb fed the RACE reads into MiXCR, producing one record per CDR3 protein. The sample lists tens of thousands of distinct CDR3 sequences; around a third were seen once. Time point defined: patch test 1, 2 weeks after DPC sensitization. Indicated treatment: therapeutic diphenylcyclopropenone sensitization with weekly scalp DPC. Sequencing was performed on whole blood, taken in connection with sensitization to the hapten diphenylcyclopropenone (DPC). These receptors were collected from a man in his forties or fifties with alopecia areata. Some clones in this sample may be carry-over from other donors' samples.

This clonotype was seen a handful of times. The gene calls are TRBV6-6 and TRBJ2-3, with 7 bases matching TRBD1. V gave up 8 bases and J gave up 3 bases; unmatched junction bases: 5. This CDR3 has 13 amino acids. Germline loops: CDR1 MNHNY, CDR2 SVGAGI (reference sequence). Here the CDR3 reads CASGDRGTDTQYF. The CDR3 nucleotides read TGTGCCAGCGGGGACAGAGGGACAGATACGCAGTATTTT.

CDR3 residues: CASSPPGAGANVLTF. Here the CDR3 DNA reads TGTGCCAGCAGCCCGCCAGGTGCTGGGGCCAACGTCCTGACTTTC. V is TRBV7-9 and J is TRBJ2-6; D not certain. The CDR3 has 15 amino acids. CDR1 and CDR2 (germline): SEHNR, FQNEAQ (reference sequence). V was cut by 5 bases and J by 2 bases, with 10 bases left in between.

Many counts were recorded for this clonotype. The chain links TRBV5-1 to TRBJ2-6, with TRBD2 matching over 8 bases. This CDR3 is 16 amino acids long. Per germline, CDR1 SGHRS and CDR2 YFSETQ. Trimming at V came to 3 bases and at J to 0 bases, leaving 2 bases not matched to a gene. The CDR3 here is CASSSGGGSGANVLTF. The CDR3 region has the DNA TGCGCCAGCAGCTCCGGGGGGGGCTCTGGGGCCAACGTCCTGACTTTC.

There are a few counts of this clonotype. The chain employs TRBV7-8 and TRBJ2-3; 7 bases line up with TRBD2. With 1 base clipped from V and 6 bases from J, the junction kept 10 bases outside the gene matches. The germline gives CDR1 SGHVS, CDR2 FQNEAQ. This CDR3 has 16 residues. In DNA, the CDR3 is TGTGCCAGCAGCTTAGGTATACGGGAGGCCATGGATACGCAGTATTTT. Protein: CASSLGIREAMDTQYF. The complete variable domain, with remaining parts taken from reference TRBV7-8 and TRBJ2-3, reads GAGVSQSPRYKVAKRGQDVALRCDPISGHVSLFWYQQALGQGPEFLTYFQNEAQLDKSGLPSDRFFAERPEGSVSTLKIQRTQQEDSAVYLCASSLGIREAMDTQYFGPGTRLTVL.

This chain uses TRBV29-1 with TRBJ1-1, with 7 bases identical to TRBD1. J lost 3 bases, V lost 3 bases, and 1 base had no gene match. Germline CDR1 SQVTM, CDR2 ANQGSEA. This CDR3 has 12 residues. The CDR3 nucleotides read TGCAGCGTTGACAGGGGGGACACTGAAGCTTTCTTT. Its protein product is CSVDRGDTEAFF.

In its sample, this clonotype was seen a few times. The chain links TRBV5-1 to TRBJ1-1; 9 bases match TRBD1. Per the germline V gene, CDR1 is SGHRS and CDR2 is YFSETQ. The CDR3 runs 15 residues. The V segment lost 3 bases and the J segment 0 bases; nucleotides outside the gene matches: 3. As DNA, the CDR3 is TGCGCCAGCAGCTGGGGACAGGGAATGAACACTGAAGCTTTCTTT. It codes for CASSWGQGMNTEAFF.

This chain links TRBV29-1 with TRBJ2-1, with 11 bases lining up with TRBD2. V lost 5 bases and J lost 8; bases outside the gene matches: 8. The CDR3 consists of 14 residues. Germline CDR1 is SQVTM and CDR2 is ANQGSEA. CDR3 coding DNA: TGCAGCGTTCTGACTAGCGGGAATGCGGATGAGCAGTTCTTC. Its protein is CSVLTSGNADEQFF.

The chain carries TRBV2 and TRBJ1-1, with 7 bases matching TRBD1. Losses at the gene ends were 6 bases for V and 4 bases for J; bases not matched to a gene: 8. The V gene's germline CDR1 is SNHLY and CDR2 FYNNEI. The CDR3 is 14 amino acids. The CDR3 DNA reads TGTGCCAGCAGAGCTGGGACAGTTACCACTGAAGCTTTCTTT. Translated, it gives CASRAGTVTTEAFF.

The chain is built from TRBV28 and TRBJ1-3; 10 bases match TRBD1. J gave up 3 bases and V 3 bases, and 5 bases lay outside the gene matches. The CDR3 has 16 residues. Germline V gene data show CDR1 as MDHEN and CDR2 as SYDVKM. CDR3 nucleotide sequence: TGTGCCAGCAGTTTGTCGGACAGGGGGGGTGGAAACACCATATATTTT. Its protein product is CASSLSDRGGGNTIYF.

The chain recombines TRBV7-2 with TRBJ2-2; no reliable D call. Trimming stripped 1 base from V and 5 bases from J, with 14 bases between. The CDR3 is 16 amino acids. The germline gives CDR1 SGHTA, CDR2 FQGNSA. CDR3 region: CASSLGSRLETGELFF. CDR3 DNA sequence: TGTGCCAGCAGCTTAGGGTCCCGACTTGAGACCGGGGAGCTGTTTTTT.

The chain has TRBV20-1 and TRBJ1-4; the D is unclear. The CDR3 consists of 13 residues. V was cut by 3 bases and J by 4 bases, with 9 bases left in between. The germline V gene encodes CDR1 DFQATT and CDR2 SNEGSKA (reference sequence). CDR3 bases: TGCAGTGCTAGGTCCAGGTTTAATGAAAAACTGTTTTTT. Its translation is CSARSRFNEKLFF.

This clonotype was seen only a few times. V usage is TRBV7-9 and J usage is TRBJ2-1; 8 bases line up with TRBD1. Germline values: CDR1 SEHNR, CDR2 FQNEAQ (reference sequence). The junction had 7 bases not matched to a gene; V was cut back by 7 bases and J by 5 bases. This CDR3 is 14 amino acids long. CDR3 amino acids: CASKGTGLNNEQFF. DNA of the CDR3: TGTGCCAGCAAGGGGACAGGACTAAACAATGAGCAGTTCTTC.

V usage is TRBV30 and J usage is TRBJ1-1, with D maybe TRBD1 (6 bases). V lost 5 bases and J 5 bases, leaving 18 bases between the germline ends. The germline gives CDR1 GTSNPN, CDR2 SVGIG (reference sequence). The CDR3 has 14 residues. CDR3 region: CAWGVAGARTEAFF. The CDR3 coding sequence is TGTGCCTGGGGGGTAGCGGGGGCTAGAACTGAAGCTTTCTTT.

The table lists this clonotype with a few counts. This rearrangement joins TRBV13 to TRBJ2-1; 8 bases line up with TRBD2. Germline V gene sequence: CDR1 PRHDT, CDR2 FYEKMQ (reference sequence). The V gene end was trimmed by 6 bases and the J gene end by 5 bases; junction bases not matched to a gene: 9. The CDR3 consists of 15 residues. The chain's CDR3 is CASRTSGSPHNEQFF. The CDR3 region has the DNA TGTGCCAGCAGAACAAGCGGGAGTCCCCACAATGAGCAGTTCTTC.

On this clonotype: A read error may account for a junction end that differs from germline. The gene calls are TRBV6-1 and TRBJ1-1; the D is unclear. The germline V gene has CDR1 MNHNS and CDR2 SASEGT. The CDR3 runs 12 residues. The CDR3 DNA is TGTGCCAGCAGTGACAGGTACACTGAAACTTTCTTT. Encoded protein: CASSDRYTETFF.

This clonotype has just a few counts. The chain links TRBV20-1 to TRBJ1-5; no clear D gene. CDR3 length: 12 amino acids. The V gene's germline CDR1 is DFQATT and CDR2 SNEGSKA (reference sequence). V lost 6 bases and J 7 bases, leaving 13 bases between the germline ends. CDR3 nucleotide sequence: TGCAGTGCAGTTCAGCGAGTCCAGCCCCAGCATTTT. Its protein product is CSAVQRVQPQHF.

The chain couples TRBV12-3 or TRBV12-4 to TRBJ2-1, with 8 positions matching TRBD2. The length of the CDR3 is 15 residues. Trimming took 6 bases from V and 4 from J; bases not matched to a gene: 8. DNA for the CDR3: TGTGCCAGCAGCCCTCTGGGACTAGGATACAATGAGCAGTTCTTC. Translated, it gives CASSPLGLGYNEQFF.

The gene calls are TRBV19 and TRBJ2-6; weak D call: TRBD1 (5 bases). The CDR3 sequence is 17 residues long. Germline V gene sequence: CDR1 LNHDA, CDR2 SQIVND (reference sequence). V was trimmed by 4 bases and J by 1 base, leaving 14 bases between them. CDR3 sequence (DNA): TGTGCCAGTAGTACCCGACAGCCGTCATCTGGGGCCAACGTCCTGACTTTC. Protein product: CASSTRQPSSGANVLTF. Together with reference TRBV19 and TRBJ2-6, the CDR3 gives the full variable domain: DGGITQSPKYLFRKEGQNVTLSCEQNLNHDAMYWYRQDPGQGLRLIYYSQIVNDFQKGDIAEGYSVSREKKESFPLTVTSAQKNPTAFYLCASSTRQPSSGANVLTFGAGSRLTVL.

CDR3 in DNA: TGTGCCAGCAGCTTATACGGCAATAACCCCTACAATGAGCAGTTCTTC. As protein: CASSLYGNNPYNEQFF. This chain uses TRBV7-2 with TRBJ2-1; D not certain. CDR1 SGHTA and CDR2 FQGNSA come from the germline V gene. V was trimmed by 2 bases and J by 2 bases, leaving 13 bases between them. This CDR3 has 16 amino acids.

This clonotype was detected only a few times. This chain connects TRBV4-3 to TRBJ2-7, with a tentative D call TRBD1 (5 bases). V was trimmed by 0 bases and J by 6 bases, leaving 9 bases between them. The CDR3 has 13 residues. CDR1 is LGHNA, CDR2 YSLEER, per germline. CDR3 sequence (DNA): TGCGCCAGCAGCCAAGAGGGGCTTGGCGAGCAGTACTTC. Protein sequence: CASSQEGLGEQYF.

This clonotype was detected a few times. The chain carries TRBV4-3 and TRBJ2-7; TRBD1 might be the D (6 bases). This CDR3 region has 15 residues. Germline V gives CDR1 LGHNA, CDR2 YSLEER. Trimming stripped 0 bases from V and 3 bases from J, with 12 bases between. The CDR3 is CASSQERGSVYEQYF. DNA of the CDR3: TGCGCCAGCAGCCAAGAGAGGGGGTCGGTCTACGAGCAGTACTTC.

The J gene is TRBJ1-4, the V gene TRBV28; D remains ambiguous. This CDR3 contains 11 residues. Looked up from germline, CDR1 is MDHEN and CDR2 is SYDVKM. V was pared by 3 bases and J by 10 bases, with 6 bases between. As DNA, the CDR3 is TGTGCCAGCAGTTTTCTTAGAAAACTGTTTTTT. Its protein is CASSFLRKLFF.

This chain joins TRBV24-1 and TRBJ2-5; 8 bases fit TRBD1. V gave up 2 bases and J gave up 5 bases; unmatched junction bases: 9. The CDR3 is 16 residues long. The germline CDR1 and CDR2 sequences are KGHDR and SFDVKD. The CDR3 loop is CATSDSQAGGLETQYF. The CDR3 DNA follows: TGTGCCACCAGTGATTCCCAGGCAGGGGGCCTGGAGACCCAGTACTTC.

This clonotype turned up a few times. CDR3 amino acids: CASSLLGQEHQYF. The DNA of the CDR3 is TGTGCCAGCAGTTTACTAGGGCAGGAACACCAGTACTTC. V and J are TRBV28 and TRBJ2-5; D remains ambiguous. The CDR3 has 13 residues. V gave up 2 bases and J gave up 10 bases, with 14 bases separating them. The V gene's germline CDR1 is MDHEN and CDR2 SYDVKM. Full variable domain (rest looked up from reference TRBV28 and TRBJ2-5): DVKVTQSSRYLVKRTGEKVFLECVQDMDHENMFWYRQDPGLGLRLIYFSYDVKMKEKGDIPEGYSVSREKKERFSLILESASTNQTSMYLCASSLLGQEHQYFGPGTRLLVL.

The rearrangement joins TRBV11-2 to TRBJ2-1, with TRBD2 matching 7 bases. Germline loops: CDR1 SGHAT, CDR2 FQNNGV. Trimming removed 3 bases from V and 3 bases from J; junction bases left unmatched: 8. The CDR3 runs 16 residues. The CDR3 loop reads CASSFRRGGNYNEQFF. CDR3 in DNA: TGTGCCAGCAGCTTTCGGAGGGGAGGGAACTACAATGAGCAGTTCTTC.

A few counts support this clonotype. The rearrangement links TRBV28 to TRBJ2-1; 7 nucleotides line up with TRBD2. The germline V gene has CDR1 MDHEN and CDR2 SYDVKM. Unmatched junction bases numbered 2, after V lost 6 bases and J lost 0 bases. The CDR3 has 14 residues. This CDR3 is CASSLAVSYNEQFF. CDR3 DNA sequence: TGTGCCAGCAGCCTAGCGGTCTCCTACAATGAGCAGTTCTTC.

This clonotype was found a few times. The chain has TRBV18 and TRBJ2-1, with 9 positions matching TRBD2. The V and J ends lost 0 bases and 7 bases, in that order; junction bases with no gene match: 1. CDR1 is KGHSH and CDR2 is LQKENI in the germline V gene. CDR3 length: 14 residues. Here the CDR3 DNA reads TGTGCCAGCTCACCACCCAGCGGGAGGAATGAGCAGTTCTTC. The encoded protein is CASSPPSGRNEQFF.

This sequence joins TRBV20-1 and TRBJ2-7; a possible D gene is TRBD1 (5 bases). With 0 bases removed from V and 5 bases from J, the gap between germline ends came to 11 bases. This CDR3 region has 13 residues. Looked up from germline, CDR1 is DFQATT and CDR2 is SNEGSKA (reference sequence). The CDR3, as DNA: TGCAGTGCTAGAGATCTCAGGGATCACGAGCAGTACTTC. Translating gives CSARDLRDHEQYF.